A single sample is the source of the 2 T cell receptor beta chains below, sequenced in a study of blood T cells in healthy people across ages. For the second PCR, which ran for about 7 to 11 cycles, a sample-barcoded 5' primer and a J-beta primer mix were used. Via MiXCR, TCRdb re-called the 5' RACE reads, giving one row per CDR3 protein. The repertoire holds 1.2 million to 1.5 million distinct CDR3 sequences, with 42% as singletons. The sample consisted of blood. The source is a woman younger than 30 in good health.

The gene calls are TRBV11-1 and TRBJ2-7; perhaps TRBD1 as D (5 bases). Trimming pared 6 bases from V and 7 bases from J, leaving 22 bases between. Germline CDR1 and CDR2: SGHAT and FQDESV (reference sequence). There are 15 residues in the CDR3. In DNA, the CDR3 is TGTGCCAGCAGGACGCAAGGGGTAGGGTACAATGAGCAGTACTTC. Translated, it gives CASRTQGVGYNEQYF.

A few counts support this clonotype. The rearrangement links TRBV6-1 to TRBJ2-4; 7 bases are shared with TRBD1. CDR1 is MNHNS and CDR2 is SASEGT in the germline V gene. V dropped 2 bases and J dropped 2; count of bases not matched to a gene: 3. There are 15 residues in the CDR3. In DNA, the CDR3 is TGTGCCAGCAGTGAAAACAGGGGCTCCAAAAACATTCAGTACTTC. Translated, it gives CASSENRGSKNIQYF.